The clone carrying this T cell receptor beta chain was picked up a small number of times. TCRdb reprocessed the reads via MiXCR and lists one record per CDR3 protein. The sample includes approximately 90,000 distinct CDR3 sequences, around a third of them seen just once. The record originates from a study of type 1 regulatory T cells. This receptor was identified in a human donor in good health. Sequenced input: CD4+ T cells, either the whole sample or a sorted fraction (not recorded which).

CDR3 nucleotide sequence: TGTGCCAGCAGCCAGGCTAGCGGGGGAAATGAGCAGTTCTTC. Translated, it gives CASSQASGGNEQFF. This chain uses TRBV3-1 with TRBJ2-1; 10 bases fit TRBD2. Losses at the gene ends were 3 bases for V and 7 bases for J; bases not matched to a gene: 3. The CDR3 is 14 amino acids. Germline lookup yields CDR1 LGHDT and CDR2 YNNKEL (reference sequence).